The subject of this entry is one T cell receptor beta chain. Its antigen is not identified. TCRdb keeps only in-frame clones here, not all; method: immunoSEQ multiplex PCR. The sample includes around 99,000 clones, roughly 89% of them seen just once. The data were obtained in a study of graft-versus-host responses after intestinal transplantation. Turning to the study itself: Every one of the recipients received anti-thymocyte globulin induction and afterwards took tacrolimus and steroids for 3 to 4 years.

Points from the study as a whole: Among recipient marrow samples, GvH clones were found; some appeared first in ileum or blood. Allografts of one patient group, those with graft-donor T cell macrochimerism, had high graft-versus-host to host-versus-graft clonal ratios.

The germline V and J ends were trimmed by 4 bases and 4 bases, with 13 bases remaining between them. This CDR3 is 14 amino acids long. Germline V lookup: CDR1 MDHEN, CDR2 SYDVKM. The chain joins TRBV28 to TRBJ1-1; D call uncertain. The sequencing here drew on unstimulated CD4+ T cells sorted from spleen or lymph node cells, taken before transplant. This TCR derives from a human donor who was the organ donor for an intestinal transplant. This CDR3 reads CASSSHAPGTEAFF. In DNA, the CDR3 is TGTGCCAGCAGTTCCCACGCCCCCGGCACTGAAGCTTTCTTT.